Below are 16 T cell receptor beta chains sequenced from a single sample in a study of blood T cell repertoires in COVID-19. Assay: immunoSEQ multiplex PCR; the TCRdb copy retains only in-frame clones and omits some. The profile covers 70,000 to 100,000 clones, with around 90% appearing a single time and about 16% taken by the ten largest. The sample was peripheral blood. These receptors originate from a woman aged 55-70 years with COVID-19, enrolled during active disease.

The chain combines TRBV5-6 with TRBJ1-2; D is undetermined. The V gene's germline CDR1 is SGHDT and CDR2 YYEEEE. The CDR3 consists of 14 residues. Trimming pared 0 bases from V and 7 bases from J, leaving 13 bases between. CDR3 bases: TGTGCCAGCAGCTTGGCGAGCGGTGTCGGTGGCTACACCTTC. This codes for CASSLASGVGGYTF.

This chain uses TRBV19 with TRBJ1-2; possible D gene TRBD1, 5 bases. Germline V lookup: CDR1 LNHDA, CDR2 SQIVND (reference sequence). This CDR3 comprises 15 residues. V lost 2 bases to trimming and J lost 3 bases, with 13 bases between them. This chain's CDR3 is CASSIQGFMYYGYTF. In nucleotides, the CDR3 is TGTGCCAGTAGTATACAGGGATTTATGTACTATGGCTACACCTTC.

This clone was counted once. This chain joins TRBV7-2 and TRBJ1-2; D unclear. CDR3 size: 14 residues. V lost 4 bases to trimming and J lost 7 bases, with 16 bases between them. Germline CDR1 SGHTA, CDR2 FQGNSA. The CDR3 DNA reads TGTGCCAGCAGCTGGCACTACTCCGGCTCTGGCTACACCTTC. Amino acids: CASSWHYSGSGYTF.

The CDR3 bases are TGTGCCAGCAGCTTCGATGGACACCGGAACACTGAAGCTTTCTTT. It codes for CASSFDGHRNTEAFF. The gene calls are TRBV7-9 and TRBJ1-1; D is perhaps TRBD1 (5 bases). V lost 3 bases and J 1 base, leaving 12 bases between the germline ends. This CDR3 has 15 residues. Germline CDR1 and CDR2: SEHNR and FQNEAQ (reference sequence).

The chain employs TRBV5-4 and TRBJ2-5, with TRBD2 as a possible D gene (8 bases). The V gene lost 3 bases and the J gene lost 4 bases, with 13 bases spanning the gap. Germline CDR1 SGHNT, CDR2 YYREEE (reference sequence). This CDR3 contains 14 residues. CDR3 sequence (DNA): TGTGCCAGCAGCTCGGGGGGGGACAGAGAGACCCAGTACTTC. Translating it yields CASSSGGDRETQYF.

The chain is built from TRBV28 and TRBJ1-5; D remains unclear. There are 13 residues in the CDR3. The V end lost 7 bases, the J end lost 4 bases, and 11 bases lay between the germline ends. Germline CDR1 MDHEN, CDR2 SYDVKM. CDR3 in DNA: TGTGCCAGCAAGTGGGGAGATAATCAGCCCCAGCATTTT. Translating it yields CASKWGDNQPQHF.

In this sample, this clone turned up once. This rearrangement joins TRBV7-2 to TRBJ1-2; perhaps TRBD1 as D (5 bases). V lost 4 bases and J lost 4, with 19 bases in between. The CDR3 runs 16 residues. The V gene's germline CDR1 is SGHTA and CDR2 FQGNSA. The CDR3, as DNA: TGTGCCAGCAGCTCGTACACCCAGGGAGGTGGCTATGGCTACACCTTC. Protein: CASSSYTQGGGYGYTF. Complete variable domain (other parts from reference TRBV7-2 and TRBJ1-2): GAGVSQSPSNKVTEKGKDVELRCDPISGHTALYWYRQSLGQGLEFLIYFQGNSAPDKSGLPSDRFSAERTGGSVSTLTIQRTQQEDSAVYLCASSSYTQGGGYGYTFGSGTRLTVV.

This clone was seen a handful of times. The chain uses TRBV19 and TRBJ1-1; 12 bases are shared with TRBD1. The CDR3 has 14 residues. Trimming took 5 bases from V and 5 from J; bases not matched to a gene: 3. Germline V CDR1 and CDR2: LNHDA, SQIVND (reference sequence). The DNA of the CDR3 is TGTGCCAGTAGTCCGGGACAGGGGGCAACTGAAGCTTTCTTT. This translates into CASSPGQGATEAFF. The full variable domain, with the rest looked up from reference TRBV19 and TRBJ1-1, is DGGITQSPKYLFRKEGQNVTLSCEQNLNHDAMYWYRQDPGQGLRLIYYSQIVNDFQKGDIAEGYSVSREKKESFPLTVTSAQKNPTAFYLCASSPGQGATEAFFGQGTRLTVV.

V and J are TRBV7-9 and TRBJ1-1; 7 nucleotides align to TRBD1. The CDR3 is 18 residues long. The V and J ends lost 4 bases and 1 base, in that order; junction bases with no gene match: 15. Germline CDR1 is SEHNR and CDR2 is FQNEAQ (reference sequence). CDR3: CASSSQAGGMVGNTEAFF. The CDR3 nucleotides are TGTGCCAGCAGCTCGCAAGCAGGGGGAATGGTGGGGAACACTGAAGCTTTCTTT.

The rearrangement uses TRBV11-2 and TRBJ1-5; 9 bases agree with TRBD1. The CDR3 length is 14 residues. Germline CDR1 reads SGHAT; CDR2 reads FQNNGV. With 4 bases clipped from V and 7 bases from J, the junction kept 5 bases outside the gene matches. As DNA, the CDR3 is TGTGCCAGCAGCTGGGGACAGGGTGGACAGCCCCAGCATTTT. It encodes CASSWGQGGQPQHF.

This chain links TRBV18 with TRBJ2-1; TRBD2 agrees at 10 bases. The CDR3 has 16 amino acids. The germline gives CDR1 KGHSH, CDR2 LQKENI. V was pared by 3 bases and J by 6 bases, with 8 bases of the junction left unmatched. This CDR3 reads CASSPSLAGGSNEQFF. The CDR3 DNA sequence: TGTGCCAGCTCACCGTCTTTAGCGGGGGGTAGCAATGAGCAGTTCTTC. Supplemented by reference TRBV18 and TRBJ2-1, the full variable domain reads NAGVMQNPRHLVRRRGQEARLRCSPMKGHSHVYWYRQLPEEGLKFMVYLQKENIIDESGMPKERFSAEFPKEGPSILRIQQVVRGDSAAYFCASSPSLAGGSNEQFFGPGTRLTVL.

This clone was observed a single time. The chain joins TRBV29-1 to TRBJ2-3; 10 positions agree with TRBD1. V shed 6 bases, J shed 2 bases, and the junction held 5 bases outside the gene matches. The length of the CDR3 is 14 residues. Germline CDR1 and CDR2: SQVTM and ANQGSEA. CDR3 nucleotides: TGCAGCGTCCGACAGGGGGCGCACACAGATACGCAGTATTTT. Residues: CSVRQGAHTDTQYF.

The chain uses TRBV5-1 and TRBJ1-3; TRBD1 matches 9 bases. Germline-derived CDR1 and CDR2 are SGHRS and YFSETQ. The CDR3 totals 13 residues. The junction had 4 bases not matched to a gene; V was cut back by 5 bases and J by 7 bases. The CDR3 region has the DNA TGCGCCAGCAGGATACAGGGGGCGAACACCATATATTTT. This encodes CASRIQGANTIYF.

V is TRBV19 and J is TRBJ1-2; 7 bases match TRBD1. The J segment lost 2 bases and the V segment lost 4 bases, leaving 7 bases of the junction unmatched. Germline V CDR1 and CDR2: LNHDA, SQIVND (reference sequence). The CDR3 sequence is 15 residues long. CDR3 residues: CASSNPGGNNYGYTF. The CDR3 region has the DNA TGTGCCAGTAGTAACCCAGGGGGGAACAACTATGGCTACACCTTC.

This chain joins TRBV30 and TRBJ1-5, with 7 bases that match TRBD1. In germline, CDR1 is GTSNPN, CDR2 SVGIG (reference sequence). CDR3 length: 15 residues. The V segment lost 2 bases and the J segment 2 bases; nucleotides outside the gene matches: 6. Written as DNA, the CDR3 is TGTGCCTGGAGTCGACAGGGCAGTGGCAATCAGCCCCAGCATTTT. Residues: CAWSRQGSGNQPQHF. The complete variable domain, with remaining parts taken from reference TRBV30 and TRBJ1-5, reads SQTIHQWPATLVQPVGSPLSLECTVEGTSNPNLYWYRQAAGRGLQLLFYSVGIGQISSEVPQNLSASRPQDRQFILSSKKLLLSDSGFYLCAWSRQGSGNQPQHFGDGTRLSIL.

This chain links TRBV6-5 with TRBJ2-4, with D maybe TRBD2 (6 bases). V was shortened by 5 bases and J by 9 bases, with 14 bases between the two germline ends. Germline values: CDR1 MNHEY, CDR2 SVGAGI. This CDR3 has 13 amino acids. CDR3 coding DNA: TGTGCCAGCAGTCCCCCCTCCGGGGGCATTCAGTACTTC. Its translation is CASSPPSGGIQYF.